The source of this TCR beta chain is a study of blood T cell repertoires in COVID-19. Study-wide context: The cDNA or gDNA used as material had been derived from T cells, B-cell-depleted T cells, or PBMCs.

V lost 6 bases, J lost 6 bases, and 10 bases lay in between. This CDR3 has 12 amino acids. Germline assignment: CDR1 MNHEY and CDR2 SVGAGI. Original handling: By means of reference gene primer amplification, nucleated cell counts were estimated. Using immunoSEQ multiplex PCR, the repertoire was profiled, and TCRdb retains in-frame clones only, with some absent. The V and J calls and clone size were taken over from that table, and D and trimming were inferred from the DNA. The repertoire has fewer than 150,000 clones, 70% to 90% of them found once; the top ten carry approximately 4.5%. This TCR derives from a woman between 45 and 65 years old with acute or convalescent COVID-19. Sequenced material: peripheral blood. V usage is TRBV6-5 and J usage is TRBJ2-3, with D possibly TRBD1 on 5 matching bases. CDR3 amino acids: CASSQGPDTQYF. For the CDR3, the DNA is TGTGCCAGCAGCCAGGGTCCCGATACGCAGTATTTT.